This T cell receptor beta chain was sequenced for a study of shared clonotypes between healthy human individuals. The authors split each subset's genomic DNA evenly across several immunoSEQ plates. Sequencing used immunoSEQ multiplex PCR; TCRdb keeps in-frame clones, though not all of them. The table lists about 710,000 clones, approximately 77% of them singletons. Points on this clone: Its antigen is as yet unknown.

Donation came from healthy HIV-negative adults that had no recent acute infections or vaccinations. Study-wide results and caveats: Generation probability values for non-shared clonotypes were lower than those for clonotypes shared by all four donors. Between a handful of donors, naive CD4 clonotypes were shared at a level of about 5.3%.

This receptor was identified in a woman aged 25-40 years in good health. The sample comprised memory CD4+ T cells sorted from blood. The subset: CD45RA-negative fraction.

CDR3 nucleotides: TGTGCCAGTCAAGACAGGGGGCATTTTGACATTCAGTACTTC. Protein product: CASQDRGHFDIQYF. The V and J genes are TRBV7-2 and TRBJ2-4, with 10 bases aligning to TRBD1. CDR1 SGHTA and CDR2 FQGNSA come from the germline V gene. This CDR3 has 14 residues. Trimming at V came to 9 bases and at J to 8 bases, leaving 10 bases not matched to a gene.